This is a list of T cell receptor beta chains from one sample in a study of shared clonotypes between healthy human individuals. Here immunoSEQ multiplex PCR was the method, and the copy in TCRdb shows in-frame clones only, minus some. The sample shows more than 500,000 clones, approximately 95% of them seen only once. The material sequenced was naive CD8+ T cells sorted from blood. Every receptor here comes from a woman in her 30s in good health. Both conserved end residues are part of each CDR3. D genes are given only for firm matches. Clone size is given for some rows only: seen once, a few or many times, or a class if the clone is expanded.

abundance: -
d_gene: TRBD2
j_gene: TRBJ2-2
v_gene: TRBV11-1
CDR3nt: TGTGCCAGCAGCTTAGGCGACACAAGACTAGCTAGGTTGACCGGGGAGCTGTTTTTT
CDR3aa: CASSLGDTRLARLTGELFF

abundance: -
d_gene: -
j_gene: TRBJ1-4
v_gene: TRBV6-5
CDR3nt: TGTGCCAGCAGTTACGTACAAGGGAATGAAAAACTGTTTTTT
CDR3aa: CASSYVQGNEKLFF

abundance: -
d_gene: -
j_gene: TRBJ2-7
v_gene: TRBV5-8
CDR3nt: TGTGCCAGCAGCTTGGAGGAGAATACCTCCTACGAGCAGTACTTC
CDR3aa: CASSLEENTSYEQYF

abundance: -
d_gene: -
j_gene: TRBJ2-7
v_gene: TRBV5-1
CDR3nt: TGCGCCAGCAGCCGCAAGGTCTCTCAGGGGCCCTACGAGCAGTACTTC
CDR3aa: CASSRKVSQGPYEQYF

abundance: -
d_gene: TRBD1
j_gene: TRBJ2-7
v_gene: TRBV11-2
CDR3nt: TGTGCCAGCAGCTGGGGGACAGGGGCCTACGAGCAGTACTTC
CDR3aa: CASSWGTGAYEQYF

abundance: -
d_gene: TRBD1
j_gene: TRBJ1-1
v_gene: TRBV29-1
CDR3nt: TGCAGCGTTGAATCCCAGGGGGCGGCTTTCTTT
CDR3aa: CSVESQGAAFF

abundance: -
d_gene: -
j_gene: TRBJ2-2
v_gene: TRBV6-5
CDR3nt: TGTGCCAGCAGTTACCTGACAGGTTCGACCGGGGAGCTGTTTTTT
CDR3aa: CASSYLTGSTGELFF

abundance: -
d_gene: -
j_gene: TRBJ1-5
v_gene: TRBV29-1
CDR3nt: TGCAGCGTTGTTTGGGGGGCCGATCAGCCCCAGCATTTT
CDR3aa: CSVVWGADQPQHF

abundance: -
d_gene: TRBD1
j_gene: TRBJ1-4
v_gene: TRBV27
CDR3nt: TGTGCCAGCAGTTTCGACAGGGGAGATGAAAAACTGTTTTTT
CDR3aa: CASSFDRGDEKLFF

abundance: once
d_gene: TRBD2
j_gene: TRBJ2-5
v_gene: TRBV9
CDR3nt: TGTGCCAGCAATAGCGGGAGTGATGAGACCCAGTACTTC
CDR3aa: CASNSGSDETQYF

abundance: few
d_gene: -
j_gene: TRBJ1-1
v_gene: TRBV5-1
CDR3nt: TGCGCCAGCAGCTACCGGCAGAACACTGAAGCTTTCTTT
CDR3aa: CASSYRQNTEAFF

abundance: -
d_gene: TRBD2
j_gene: TRBJ2-1
v_gene: TRBV5-4
CDR3nt: TGTGCCAGCAGCTTGGCTGGGACTAGGGGTCATGAGCAGTTCTTC
CDR3aa: CASSLAGTRGHEQFF

abundance: -
d_gene: -
j_gene: TRBJ2-7
v_gene: TRBV29-1
CDR3nt: TGCAGCGTTTATGACTTAGGATGGGACGAGCAGTACTTC
CDR3aa: CSVYDLGWDEQYF

abundance: -
d_gene: -
j_gene: TRBJ1-5
v_gene: TRBV28
CDR3nt: TGTGCCAGCCTGGGCAGGGACAATCAGCCCCAGCATTTT
CDR3aa: CASLGRDNQPQHF

abundance: once
d_gene: -
j_gene: TRBJ1-1
v_gene: TRBV7-2
CDR3nt: TGTGCCAGCAGCCTACGGGTCACTCCATCTGAAGCTTTCTTT
CDR3aa: CASSLRVTPSEAFF

abundance: -
d_gene: -
j_gene: TRBJ1-2
v_gene: TRBV13
CDR3nt: TGTGCCAGCAGCGCTCAGGGTTATGGCTACACCTTC
CDR3aa: CASSAQGYGYTF

abundance: -
d_gene: -
j_gene: TRBJ1-1
v_gene: TRBV5-6
CDR3nt: TGTGCCAGCAGCTTTGGGAACAGCGTGAACACTGAAGCTTTCTTT
CDR3aa: CASSFGNSVNTEAFF

abundance: -
d_gene: -
j_gene: TRBJ1-1
v_gene: TRBV6-5
CDR3nt: TGTGCCACCAAACAGACAGGGAACACTGAAGCTTTCTTT
CDR3aa: CATKQTGNTEAFF

abundance: -
d_gene: TRBD1
j_gene: TRBJ1-5
v_gene: TRBV15
CDR3nt: TGTGCCACCAGGAGGGACAGAAAACATCAGCCCCAGCATTTT
CDR3aa: CATRRDRKHQPQHF